These 6 T cell receptor beta chains share one sample of origin, sequenced in a study of blood T cell repertoires in COVID-19. Assay used: immunoSEQ multiplex PCR; TCRdb lists only in-frame clones, some missing. Of 390,000 or so clones in the sample, approximately 90% were seen once. Sequencing was carried out using PBMCs or T cells enriched from blood (not recorded which). The receptors here all came from a woman between 45 and 60 years old who had recovered from COVID-19.

The chain employs TRBV5-8 and TRBJ1-1, with 10 positions matching TRBD1. The germline V gene has CDR1 SGHTS and CDR2 YDEGEE. The J segment lost 5 bases and the V segment lost 3 bases, leaving 7 bases of the junction unmatched. The CDR3 is 15 amino acids. The CDR3 sequence is CASSWGWTGGTEAFF. CDR3 coding DNA: TGTGCCAGCAGCTGGGGCTGGACAGGGGGAACTGAAGCTTTCTTT.

This chain links TRBV2 with TRBJ2-7, with 8 bases that match TRBD1. The CDR3 sequence is 16 residues long. The germline CDR1 and CDR2 sequences are SNHLY and FYNNEI. Trimming took 6 bases from V and 4 from J; bases not matched to a gene: 14. The CDR3 nucleotides read TGTGCCAGCAGCTGGGACAGGACCCTTTCGAGATACGAGCAGTACTTC. Translating gives CASSWDRTLSRYEQYF.

This clone was seen a single time. The rearrangement joins TRBV7-2 to TRBJ2-3, with 14 positions matching TRBD2. This CDR3 region has 15 residues. The trim removed 5 bases at V and 5 bases at J, leaving 3 bases unmatched. CDR1 and CDR2 (germline): SGHTA, FQGNSA. The CDR3 nucleotides read TGTGCCAGCAGCATTGGACTAGCGGGGGGAGATACGCAGTATTTT. Its translation: CASSIGLAGGDTQYF.

This chain links TRBV19 with TRBJ1-2; perhaps TRBD1 as D (5 bases). The CDR3 has 15 residues. Germline V CDR1 and CDR2: LNHDA, SQIVND (reference sequence). The V gene lost 6 bases and the J gene lost 8 bases, with 22 bases spanning the gap. The CDR3 region is CASRSLQAELGGYTF. CDR3 coding DNA: TGTGCCAGTAGATCGTTACAGGCGGAGCTGGGCGGCTACACCTTC. The full variable domain, completed using reference TRBV19 and TRBJ1-2, is DGGITQSPKYLFRKEGQNVTLSCEQNLNHDAMYWYRQDPGQGLRLIYYSQIVNDFQKGDIAEGYSVSREKKESFPLTVTSAQKNPTAFYLCASRSLQAELGGYTFGSGTRLTVV.

The rearrangement uses TRBV2 and TRBJ1-2; weak D call: TRBD1 (5 bases). The germline V and J ends were trimmed by 1 base and 0 bases, with 15 bases remaining between them. CDR3 length: 17 residues. Germline CDR1 reads SNHLY; CDR2 reads FYNNEI. The CDR3 spells CASSEVLETQANYGYTF. DNA of the CDR3: TGTGCCAGCAGTGAAGTCTTAGAGACACAGGCTAACTATGGCTACACCTTC.

The chain recombines TRBV7-2 with TRBJ2-5, with D possibly matching TRBD1 (6 bases). Between the trimmed V and J ends, which lost 6 bases and 2 bases, there was a span of 16 bases. The CDR3 totals 15 residues. Per germline, CDR1 SGHTA and CDR2 FQGNSA. CDR3 sequence (DNA): TGTGCCAGCAGACCTCCTACAGGGAGACAAGAGACCCAGTACTTC. Its translation: CASRPPTGRQETQYF.